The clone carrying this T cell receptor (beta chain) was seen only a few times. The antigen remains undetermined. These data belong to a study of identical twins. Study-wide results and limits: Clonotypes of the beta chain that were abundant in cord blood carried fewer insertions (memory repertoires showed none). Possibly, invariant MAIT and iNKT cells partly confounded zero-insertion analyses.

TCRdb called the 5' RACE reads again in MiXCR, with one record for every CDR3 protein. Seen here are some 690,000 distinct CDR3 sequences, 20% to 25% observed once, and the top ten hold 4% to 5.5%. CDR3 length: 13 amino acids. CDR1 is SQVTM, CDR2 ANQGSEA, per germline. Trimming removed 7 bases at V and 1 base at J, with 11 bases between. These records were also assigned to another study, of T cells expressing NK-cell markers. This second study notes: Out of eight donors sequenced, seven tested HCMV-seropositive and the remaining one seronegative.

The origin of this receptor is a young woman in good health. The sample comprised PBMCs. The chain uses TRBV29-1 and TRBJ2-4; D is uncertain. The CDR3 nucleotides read TGCAGCGCCGTGGTGGGGGCCAAAAACATTCAGTACTTC. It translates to CSAVVGAKNIQYF.